The 14 T cell receptor beta chains reported below all come from one sample, sequenced in a study of T cell changes during pregnancy in multiple sclerosis. Profiling relied on immunoSEQ multiplex PCR, and the TCRdb table lists in-frame clones only, not all of them. Here the sample spans 84,000 or so clones, roughly 93% being singletons. The sequences come from peripheral blood, collected in the third trimester of pregnancy. These receptors were collected from a female donor with multiple sclerosis, enrolled in a pregnancy study.

The chain joins TRBV15 to TRBJ1-6; D might be TRBD1 (6 bases). The length of the CDR3 is 14 residues. The V and J ends lost 1 base and 5 bases respectively, with 6 bases between them. Germline V gene data show CDR1 as LNHNV and CDR2 as YYDKDF (reference sequence). The DNA for the CDR3 is TGTGCCACCAGCAGAGGACAGGATAATTCACCCCTCCACTTT. Encoded protein: CATSRGQDNSPLHF.

The J gene is TRBJ2-7, the V gene TRBV5-1; a possible D gene is TRBD2 (5 bases). The CDR3 spans 14 residues. V lost 0 bases to trimming and J lost 2 bases, with 9 bases between them. The germline V gene has CDR1 SGHRS and CDR2 YFSETQ. The CDR3 is CASSLVGETYEQYF. The CDR3 DNA follows: TGCGCCAGCAGCTTGGTTGGGGAGACCTACGAGCAGTACTTC. The full variable domain, completed using reference TRBV5-1 and TRBJ2-7, is KAGVTQTPRYLIKTRGQQVTLSCSPISGHRSVSWYQQTPGQGLQFLFEYFSETQRNKGNFPGRFSGRQFSNSRSEMNVSTLELGDSALYLCASSLVGETYEQYFGPGTRLTVT.

The J gene is TRBJ2-3, the V gene TRBV13; D is perhaps TRBD2 (5 bases). This CDR3 comprises 14 residues. V lost 3 bases to trimming and J lost 8 bases, with 15 bases between them. Germline V gene sequence: CDR1 PRHDT, CDR2 FYEKMQ (reference sequence). This CDR3 reads CASSFGRDSGTQYF. In nucleotides, the CDR3 is TGTGCCAGCAGCTTTGGGAGAGACTCAGGTACGCAGTATTTT.

The rearrangement uses TRBV9 and TRBJ2-5; D perhaps matches TRBD2 (7 bases). Germline V gives CDR1 SGDLS, CDR2 YYNGEE. The CDR3 contains 16 residues. V was cut by 2 bases and J by 5 bases, with 19 bases left in between. This CDR3 reads CASSVGGGRGDETQYF. CDR3 nucleotides: TGTGCCAGCAGCGTGGGGGGGGGCCGGGGTGATGAGACCCAGTACTTC. Full variable domain (rest looked up from reference TRBV9 and TRBJ2-5): DSGVTQTPKHLITATGQRVTLRCSPRSGDLSVYWYQQSLDQGLQFLIQYYNGEERAKGNILERFSAQQFPDLHSELNLSSLELGDSALYFCASSVGGGRGDETQYFGPGTRLLVL.

This rearrangement joins TRBV5-1 to TRBJ2-5; tentatively, D is TRBD2 (5 bases). Trimming cost V 0 bases and J 4 bases, with 10 bases left between them. CDR3 length equals 14 residues. CDR1 SGHRS and CDR2 YFSETQ come from the germline V gene. The DNA of the CDR3 is TGCGCCAGCAGCTTGGTGCAACGGGGAGAGACCCAGTACTTC. Translation gives CASSLVQRGETQYF.

A single count supports this clone. J is TRBJ2-2 and V is TRBV9, with a weak D call TRBD2 (5 bases). This CDR3 is 13 amino acids long. Per germline, CDR1 SGDLS and CDR2 YYNGEE. The V end lost 0 bases, the J end lost 6 bases, and 6 bases lay between the germline ends. Written as DNA, the CDR3 is TGTGCCAGCAGCGTAGGAGGGTCCGGGGAGCTGTTTTTT. Amino acid sequence: CASSVGGSGELFF.

This CDR3 is CASSLARVSRGGFNSPLHF. Written as DNA, the CDR3 is TGTGCCAGCAGCTTGGCCCGGGTTTCTAGGGGAGGATTCAATTCACCCCTCCACTTT. The chain carries TRBV5-5 and TRBJ1-6; D possibly corresponds to TRBD1 (5 bases). Per the germline V gene, CDR1 is SGHKS and CDR2 is YYEKEE (reference sequence). The CDR3 runs 19 residues. V lost 0 bases to trimming and J lost 7 bases, with 23 bases between them.

The V and J genes are TRBV14 and TRBJ1-1; tentatively, D is TRBD1 (6 bases). The CDR3 length is 16 residues. V was trimmed by 0 bases and J by 5 bases, leaving 16 bases between them. Germline V gene data show CDR1 as SGHDN and CDR2 as FVKESK. CDR3 sequence reads: CASSQDPPGVGTEAFF. For the CDR3, the DNA is TGTGCCAGCAGCCAAGATCCCCCAGGGGTTGGGACTGAAGCTTTCTTT. Full variable domain (missing parts from reference TRBV14 and TRBJ1-1): EAGVTQFPSHSVIEKGQTVTLRCDPISGHDNLYWYRRVMGKEIKFLLHFVKESKQDESGMPNNRFLAERTGGTYSTLKVQPAELEDSGVYFCASSQDPPGVGTEAFFGQGTRLTVV.

The chain is built from TRBV7-8 and TRBJ1-5; D is unresolved. There are 14 residues in the CDR3. The germline gives CDR1 SGHVS, CDR2 FQNEAQ. The V end was cut by 4 bases, the J end by 4 bases, with 11 bases between. Here the CDR3 DNA reads TGTGCCAGCAGCTCCTCTCGGGGAAATCAGCCCCAGCATTTT. Translated: CASSSSRGNQPQHF.

This chain connects TRBV6-5 to TRBJ2-2; no clear D gene. Trimming took 1 base from V and 0 from J, leaving 6 bases between them. The CDR3 contains 15 residues. Germline-derived CDR1 and CDR2 are MNHEY and SVGAGI. CDR3 sequence: CASSYYRANTGELFF. For the CDR3, the DNA is TGTGCCAGCAGTTACTACAGAGCGAACACCGGGGAGCTGTTTTTT.

The chain combines TRBV7-6 with TRBJ2-7; tentatively, D is TRBD2 (5 bases). Trimming shortened V by 5 bases and J by 3 bases, and 11 bases separated the two germline ends. Germline V lookup: CDR1 SGHVS, CDR2 FNYEAQ. The CDR3 consists of 13 residues. The CDR3 DNA reads TGTGCCAGCAGCGTTTCGGCGGGCTACGAGCAGTACTTC. Protein sequence: CASSVSAGYEQYF.

For the CDR3, the DNA is TGCGCCAGCAGCCAAGATCCCCAGGGAATCGCAACTAATGAAAAACTGTTTTTT. Translation gives CASSQDPQGIATNEKLFF. The gene calls are TRBV4-1 and TRBJ1-4, with a possible D match to TRBD1 (5 bases). In germline, CDR1 is MGHRA, CDR2 YSYEKL. This CDR3 region has 18 residues. V dropped 0 bases and J dropped 0 bases, with 14 bases sitting between them.

The V call is TRBV4-2, the J call TRBJ1-1; D may be TRBD1 (6 bases). CDR3 length: 12 amino acids. Trimming took 5 bases from V and 8 from J, leaving 12 bases between them. CDR1 and CDR2 from the germline V gene are LGHNA and YNFKEQ. CDR3 nucleotides: TGTGCCAGCAGCTTGGCCGGGACAGAAGCTTTCTTT. It yields the protein CASSLAGTEAFF.

The V and J genes are TRBV5-6 and TRBJ1-2; TRBD1 matches 7 bases. The CDR3 consists of 14 residues. The trim removed 4 bases at V and 3 bases at J, leaving 6 bases unmatched. From germline, CDR1 is SGHDT and CDR2 YYEEEE. CDR3 sequence (DNA): TGTGCCAGCAGCGCAGGGGGAATTCACTATGGCTACACCTTC. Its translation is CASSAGGIHYGYTF.